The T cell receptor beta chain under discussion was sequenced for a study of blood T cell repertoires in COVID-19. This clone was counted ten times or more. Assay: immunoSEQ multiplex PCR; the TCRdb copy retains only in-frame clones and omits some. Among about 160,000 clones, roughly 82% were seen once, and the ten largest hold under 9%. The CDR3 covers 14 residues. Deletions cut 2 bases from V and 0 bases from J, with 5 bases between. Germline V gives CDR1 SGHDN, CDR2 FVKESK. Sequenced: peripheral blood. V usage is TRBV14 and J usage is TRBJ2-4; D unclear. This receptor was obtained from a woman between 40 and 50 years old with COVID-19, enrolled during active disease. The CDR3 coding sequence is TGTGCCAGCAGCCAAAGCCTAGCCAAAAACATTCAGTACTTC. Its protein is CASSQSLAKNIQYF. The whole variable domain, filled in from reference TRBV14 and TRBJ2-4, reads EAGVTQFPSHSVIEKGQTVTLRCDPISGHDNLYWYRRVMGKEIKFLLHFVKESKQDESGMPNNRFLAERTGGTYSTLKVQPAELEDSGVYFCASSQSLAKNIQYFGAGTRLSVL.